The 27 T cell receptor beta chains reported below all come from one sample, sequenced in a study of blood T cells in healthy people across ages. With a J-beta primer mix and a sample-barcoded 5' primer, a second PCR ran about 7 to 11 cycles. TCRdb recomputed calls from the 5' RACE reads with MiXCR, one row per CDR3 protein. Of some 1,000,000 distinct CDR3 sequences detected, around 27% appear once; the ten largest clones hold around 0.7%. These same data were also listed under a study on T cells of mothers and their children.

Sequencing used blood. These TCRs come from a girl aged 2-15 years in good health.

Of note for this clonotype: The junction departs from germline at one end; a sequencing error may be responsible. The chain uses TRBV4-3 and TRBJ1-1, with D possibly being TRBD1 (5 bases). CDR1 and CDR2 (germline): LGHNA, YSLEER. This CDR3 has 13 residues. CDR3 DNA: TGCGTCAGCAGCTTCAGGGATCGGACTGAAGCTTTCTTT. Its translation: CVSSFRDRTEAFF.

At least ten counts were recorded for this clonotype. The rearrangement uses TRBV7-3 and TRBJ2-1, with 8 bases that match TRBD2. With 2 bases clipped from V and 9 bases from J, the junction kept 3 bases outside the gene matches. The CDR3 is 13 amino acids. CDR1 is SGHTA and CDR2 is FQGTGA in the germline V gene. The CDR3 here is CASSLSLAGEQFF. The CDR3 nucleotides are TGTGCCAGCAGCTTATCCCTAGCGGGTGAGCAGTTCTTC.

The chain recombines TRBV13 with TRBJ2-7; 8 nucleotides line up with TRBD1. This CDR3 is 15 amino acids long. The germline V gene has CDR1 PRHDT and CDR2 FYEKMQ (reference sequence). V shed 5 bases and J 0 bases; nucleotides not matched to a gene: 6. The CDR3 loop is CASSPRTGNSYEQYF. The DNA for the CDR3 is TGTGCCAGCAGCCCCAGGACAGGGAACTCCTACGAGCAGTACTTC.

The V and J genes are TRBV10-3 and TRBJ2-7; TRBD1 matches at 8 bases. Looked up from germline, CDR1 is ENHRY and CDR2 is SYGVKD. The CDR3 contains 14 residues. The junction had 7 bases not matched to a gene; V was cut back by 8 bases and J by 1 base. As DNA, the CDR3 is TGTGCCATCGGAGGGACAGGCGTGTCCTACGAGCAGTACTTC. It encodes CAIGGTGVSYEQYF.

This clonotype was found a few times. V and J are TRBV5-1 and TRBJ1-1, with 9 bases identical to TRBD1. Germline CDR1 SGHRS, CDR2 YFSETQ. V lost 4 bases to trimming and J lost 8 bases; unmatched junction nucleotides: 9. CDR3 length: 14 amino acids. The CDR3 DNA sequence: TGCGCCAGCAGCGGGGGACAGGGTGCAACGGAAGCTTTCTTT. It is translated as CASSGGQGATEAFF.

This clonotype was detected only a few times. The V call is TRBV7-3, the J call TRBJ2-1; D perhaps matches TRBD2 (5 bases). This CDR3 region has 16 residues. The germline V gene has CDR1 SGHTA and CDR2 FQGTGA. Trimming stripped 4 bases from V and 0 bases from J, with 13 bases between. The CDR3 DNA is TGTGCCAGCAGCTCGACCCCTAGCTTCTCCTACAATGAGCAGTTCTTC. The encoded protein is CASSSTPSFSYNEQFF.

The CDR3 sequence is CASSKEGEEQFF. The CDR3 bases are TGTGCCAGCAGTAAGGAAGGAGAAGAGCAGTTCTTC. The chain couples TRBV28 to TRBJ2-1; no definite D call. V dropped 5 bases and J dropped 10 bases, with 12 bases sitting between them. Germline V gives CDR1 MDHEN, CDR2 SYDVKM. The CDR3 totals 12 residues.

This clonotype was picked up a small number of times. This sequence joins TRBV6-1 and TRBJ2-5; possible D gene TRBD2, 6 bases. Trimming shortened V by 7 bases and J by 11 bases, and 23 bases separated the two germline ends. This CDR3 has 14 amino acids. Germline V gene data show CDR1 as MNHNS and CDR2 as SASEGT. CDR3 DNA sequence: TGTGCCAGCAACGAGGGACTCTCGAGAGGAGAGCAGTACTTC. This codes for CASNEGLSRGEQYF.

The rearrangement links TRBV5-1 to TRBJ1-1; possibly TRBD1 for D (6 bases). Germline V gives CDR1 SGHRS, CDR2 YFSETQ. This CDR3 is 14 amino acids long. V was pared by 6 bases and J by 1 base, with 13 bases between. CDR3 amino acids: CASTLDSSNTEAFF. The CDR3 DNA follows: TGCGCCAGCACCCTGGACAGTTCGAACACTGAAGCTTTCTTT.

This clonotype was seen a handful of times. The limits of the CDR3 on the DNA are not certain, so only TCRdb's listed CDR3 is given. The genes are TRBV6-5 and TRBJ2-3; TRBD2 was called by the table and not checked on the DNA. The CDR3 spans 13 amino acids, including both terminal residues. CDR1 and CDR2 from the germline V gene are MNHEY and SVGAGI. Here the CDR3 reads CASSSSGVATQYF.

The rearrangement links TRBV6-5 to TRBJ2-5, with D possibly TRBD2 on 6 matching bases. The assigned J gene may be wrong: the sequence end matches TRBJ2-1 better. Germline CDR1 and CDR2: MNHEY and SVGAGI. This CDR3 is 14 amino acids long. The CDR3 coding sequence is TGTGCCAGCAGTTCAGTACTAGCTTCCAATGAGCAGTTCTTC. As protein: CASSSVLASNEQFF.

This clonotype was counted a few times. The J gene is TRBJ2-5, the V gene TRBV3-1; TRBD2 might be the D (5 bases). The DNA end is a closer match to TRBJ2-1, so the J assignment may be wrong. This CDR3 has 15 residues. Germline V gene data show CDR1 as LGHDT and CDR2 as YNNKEL (reference sequence). CDR3 coding DNA: TGTGCCAGCAGCCAAGGAGTGGGAGTACGCGATGAGCAGTTCTTC. This codes for CASSQGVGVRDEQFF.

The table lists this clonotype with a few counts. The gene calls are TRBV7-9 and TRBJ1-4; D is unresolved. V dropped 7 bases and J dropped 0 bases, with 18 bases sitting between them. Germline CDR1 is SEHNR and CDR2 is FQNEAQ (reference sequence). The CDR3 has 17 residues. The CDR3 DNA sequence: TGTGCCAGCAACCCCCCGCCGACCGCGCCAACTAATGAAAAACTGTTTTTT. Protein sequence: CASNPPPTAPTNEKLFF.

This chain connects TRBV7-9 to TRBJ1-6; no firm D call. With 1 base removed from V and 7 bases from J, the gap between germline ends came to 11 bases. Germline V gene sequence: CDR1 SEHNR, CDR2 FQNEAQ (reference sequence). CDR3 length: 15 amino acids. CDR3 amino acids: CASSLVEGSNSPLHF. The CDR3 region has the DNA TGTGCCAGCAGCTTAGTGGAAGGGTCGAATTCACCCCTCCACTTT.

This clonotype was seen a handful of times. The chain couples TRBV27 to TRBJ2-1; D might be TRBD1 or TRBD2, each matching 5 bases. There are 15 residues in the CDR3. The V end lost 3 bases, the J end lost 9 bases, and 18 bases lay between the germline ends. The germline V gene has CDR1 MNHEY and CDR2 SMNVEV (reference sequence). The CDR3: CASSFKDGDPGEQFF. CDR3 nucleotides: TGTGCCAGCAGTTTTAAGGACGGGGACCCCGGTGAGCAGTTCTTC.

This clonotype was observed a handful of times. The junction does not match germline at one end; this may be a read error. The CDR3: CASNQEVRPSTGGYTF. CDR3 sequence (DNA): TGCGCCAGCAACCAAGAGGTTCGGCCCTCTACGGGAGGCTACACCTTC. This chain connects TRBV4-1 to TRBJ1-2, with no clear D. The CDR3 consists of 16 residues. CDR1 MGHRA and CDR2 YSYEKL come from the germline V gene.

The chain links TRBV5-1 to TRBJ2-5; 8 bases match TRBD2. J gave up 1 base and V 1 base, and 6 bases lay outside the gene matches. This CDR3 has 16 amino acids. Germline lookup yields CDR1 SGHRS and CDR2 YFSETQ. This CDR3 reads CASSLMAGGIQETQYF. The DNA for the CDR3 is TGCGCCAGCAGCTTGATGGCGGGAGGAATCCAAGAGACCCAGTACTTC.

CDR3 loop: CASSLTGTGGTDTQYF. The DNA for the CDR3 is TGTGCCAGCAGCTTAACCGGGACAGGGGGCACAGATACGCAGTATTTT. This sequence joins TRBV7-3 and TRBJ2-3; 10 nucleotides align to TRBD1. In germline, CDR1 is SGHTA, CDR2 FQGTGA. The trim removed 0 bases at V and 1 base at J, leaving 1 base unmatched. The CDR3 extends over 16 amino acids. The whole variable domain, filled in from reference TRBV7-3 and TRBJ2-3, reads GAGVSQTPSNKVTEKGKYVELRCDPISGHTALYWYRQSLGQGPEFLIYFQGTGAADDSGLPNDRFFAVRPEGSVSTLKIQRTERGDSAVYLCASSLTGTGGTDTQYFGPGTRLTVL.

This clonotype was seen a few times. One end of the junction fails to match germline, which may point to a read error. The chain couples TRBV7-7 to TRBJ2-3; tentatively, D is TRBD1 or TRBD2 (5 bases each). This CDR3 is 16 amino acids long. Germline V CDR1 and CDR2: SSHAT, FNYEAQ (reference sequence). CDR3 DNA sequence: TGTGCTAGCAGCCCCCGGGTGGTTGAGGGACCCGATACGCAGTATTTT. It codes for CASSPRVVEGPDTQYF.

This clonotype was detected only a few times. This sequence joins TRBV7-9 and TRBJ1-4; the D gene is possibly TRBD1 (5 bases). From germline, CDR1 is SEHNR and CDR2 FQNEAQ (reference sequence). This CDR3 contains 19 residues. Trimming cost V 1 base and J 3 bases, with 21 bases left between them. CDR3 sequence reads: CASSLDTLRQPDSNEKLFF. CDR3 bases: TGTGCCAGCAGCTTAGACACCCTTAGACAGCCCGATTCTAATGAAAAACTGTTTTTT.

The chain combines TRBV7-2 with TRBJ2-5, with 8 bases that match TRBD1. CDR1 is SGHTA and CDR2 is FQGNSA in the germline V gene. This CDR3 has 15 residues. V was clipped by 2 bases and J by 7 bases; unmatched bases: 9. The CDR3 region is CASSLIAGQEGTQYF. The CDR3 bases are TGTGCCAGCAGCTTAATCGCGGGACAGGAAGGGACCCAGTACTTC.

This clonotype was seen a handful of times. The J gene is TRBJ2-5, the V gene TRBV18; D is uncertain. The CDR3 loop spans 18 amino acids. Per the germline V gene, CDR1 is KGHSH and CDR2 is LQKENI. V was pared by 2 bases and J by 5 bases, with 24 bases between. CDR3 sequence: CASSPIGIGVGVRETQYF. In DNA form, the CDR3 reads TGTGCCAGCTCACCAATCGGCATAGGCGTCGGTGTTCGGGAGACCCAGTACTTC.

In this sample, this clonotype turned up many times. The gene calls are TRBV20-1 and TRBJ1-6, with 10 bases aligning to TRBD1. Germline V CDR1 and CDR2: DFQATT, SNEGSKA (reference sequence). CDR3 size: 15 residues. The V gene end was trimmed by 6 bases and the J gene end by 9 bases; junction bases not matched to a gene: 11. CDR3 region: CSALTSDRGGSPLHF. Here the CDR3 DNA reads TGCAGTGCCCTCACTTCGGACAGGGGGGGTTCACCCCTCCACTTT.

This clonotype was found a few times. The gene calls are TRBV18 and TRBJ1-5; 10 nucleotides line up with TRBD1. The trim removed 3 bases at V and 5 bases at J, leaving 4 bases unmatched. The CDR3 is made up of 15 amino acids. CDR1 and CDR2 from the germline V gene are KGHSH and LQKENI. The CDR3 region is CASSPGQGRDQPQHF. The DNA of the CDR3 is TGTGCCAGCTCACCGGGACAGGGGCGTGATCAGCCCCAGCATTTT.

The V gene is TRBV28, the J gene TRBJ2-4; 9 nucleotides agree with TRBD2. V was pared by 4 bases and J by 8 bases, with 15 bases of the junction left unmatched. The CDR3 contains 17 residues. Germline-derived CDR1 and CDR2 are MDHEN and SYDVKM. CDR3 amino acids: CASSSPRASGIRDIQYF. The DNA of the CDR3 is TGTGCCAGCAGTTCCCCCAGGGCTAGCGGGATTCGAGACATTCAGTACTTC.

As for this clonotype: The missing conserved phenylalanine or tryptophan at the end of this CDR3 makes a read error likely. The rearrangement joins TRBV6-2 or TRBV6-3 to TRBJ2-1; possibly TRBD1 or TRBD2 for D (5 bases each). The J call may be incorrect, as the DNA end agrees better with TRBJ2-7. Germline V CDR1 and CDR2: MNHEY, SVGEGT. The CDR3 is 13 residues long. DNA of the CDR3: TGTGCCAGCAGCGGGGCCTTGGTCTACGAGCAGTACCTC. Encoded protein: CASSGALVYEQYL.

This clonotype was detected only a few times. This chain joins TRBV4-3 and TRBJ2-2; no clear D. The V end lost 1 base, the J end lost 2 bases, and 8 bases lay between the germline ends. CDR1 is LGHNA, CDR2 YSLEER, per germline. CDR3 length: 15 residues. The CDR3 sequence: CASSQVPSNTGELFF. Written as DNA, the CDR3 is TGCGCCAGCAGCCAAGTACCCTCTAACACCGGGGAGCTGTTTTTT.